A selection of T cell receptor beta chains follows, all from one sample in a study of cytotoxic CD8 clonotypes in ibrutinib-treated CLL. The table came from immunoSEQ multiplex PCR; TCRdb's copy has only in-frame clones and leaves some out. The sample holds around 70,000 clones, 70% to 90% seen once. This specimen was PBMCs, taken at disease progression, from a patient treated with ibrutinib. Source of these receptors: a human donor with chronic lymphocytic leukemia. CDR3s include the opening cysteine and the closing phenylalanine or tryptophan. Fields, in order: D gene, V gene, J gene, clone size, CDR3 protein, CDR3 DNA. The D gene is left open where the match is weak. Expanded clones get a size class; other rows say once, few or many, or leave the size out.

NA,TRBV2,TRBJ1-5,NA,CASSLADSPRQPQHF,TGTGCCAGCAGTCTGGCGGACTCCCCGAGGCAGCCCCAGCATTTT
TRBD1,TRBV10-3,TRBJ2-1,NA,CATHSTGSSYNEQFF,TGTGCCACTCACTCGACAGGGAGCTCCTACAATGAGCAGTTCTTC
NA,TRBV30,TRBJ1-1,NA,CAWSVGPHPNTEAFF,TGTGCCTGGAGTGTAGGACCCCATCCGAACACTGAAGCTTTCTTT
NA,TRBV10-2,TRBJ1-1,NA,CASTHQEGMNTEAFF,TGCGCCAGCACCCACCAGGAAGGGATGAACACTGAAGCTTTCTTT
TRBD1,TRBV5-1,TRBJ2-7,NA,CASSPGQGAHEQYF,TGCGCCAGCAGCCCTGGTCAGGGGGCCCACGAGCAGTACTTC
NA,TRBV2,TRBJ2-7,NA,CASTRWAHEQYF,TGTGCCAGCACGAGGTGGGCCCACGAGCAGTACTTC
NA,TRBV5-1,TRBJ1-6,few,CASSPFVGDGSPLHF,TGCGCCAGCAGCCCGTTTGTAGGGGATGGTTCACCCCTCCACTTT
NA,TRBV7-9,TRBJ2-7,few,CASSLMGPSYEQYF,TGTGCCAGCAGCCTCATGGGGCCCTCCTACGAGCAGTACTTC
NA,TRBV7-9,TRBJ1-4,NA,CASSLRSPGSTNEKLFF,TGTGCCAGCAGCTTAAGGTCCCCAGGGTCTACTAATGAAAAACTGTTTTTT
NA,TRBV10-3,TRBJ2-3,once,CAISESGRLQGADTQYF,TGTGCCATCAGTGAGTCGGGGAGACTCCAAGGGGCAGATACGCAGTATTTT
NA,TRBV18,TRBJ1-2,few,CASSADYGYTF,TGTGCCAGCTCAGCCGATTATGGCTACACCTTC
NA,TRBV5-8,TRBJ2-1,few,CASVNEQFF,TGTGCCAGCGTCAATGAGCAGTTCTTC
NA,TRBV6-5,TRBJ1-1,once,CASSYNLNTEAFF,TGTGCCAGCAGTTATAATCTGAACACTGAAGCTTTCTTT
TRBD1,TRBV19,TRBJ1-5,NA,CASGDRGYVNQPQHF,TGTGCCAGTGGGGACAGGGGCTACGTTAATCAGCCCCAGCATTTT
NA,TRBV5-8,TRBJ2-7,NA,CASSLVPNEQYF,TGTGCCAGCAGCCTCGTCCCTAACGAGCAGTACTTC
NA,TRBV11-2,TRBJ1-2,NA,CASSLMGEGGYTF,TGTGCCAGCAGCTTGATGGGAGAAGGTGGCTACACCTTC
NA,TRBV19,TRBJ1-3,NA,CASSSQAGRSGNTIYF,TGTGCCAGTAGTTCACAAGCAGGACGCTCTGGAAACACCATATATTTT
TRBD2,TRBV5-1,TRBJ2-7,few,CASTPGGAVDEQYF,TGCGCCAGCACCCCCGGGGGGGCCGTGGACGAGCAGTACTTC
NA,TRBV7-3,TRBJ2-2,NA,CASSSQGGTGELFF,TGTGCCAGCAGCTCACAGGGAGGGACCGGGGAGCTGTTTTTT
NA,TRBV6-5,TRBJ1-1,NA,CASSQGMNTEAFF,TGTGCCAGCTCTCAGGGAATGAACACTGAAGCTTTCTTT
NA,TRBV6-5,TRBJ1-2,NA,CASSYRGSAGYTF,TGTGCCAGCAGTTACCGAGGGTCCGCTGGCTACACCTTC
NA,TRBV7-3,TRBJ2-3,NA,CASSSRLLGDTQYF,TGTGCCAGCAGCTCCAGGCTACTAGGAGATACGCAGTATTTT
NA,TRBV5-1,TRBJ2-3,NA,CASSPIRISTDTQYF,TGCGCCAGCAGCCCCATACGGATAAGCACAGATACGCAGTATTTT
TRBD1,TRBV19,TRBJ1-1,NA,CASTMDRGKPEAFF,TGTGCCAGTACTATGGACAGGGGTAAGCCTGAAGCTTTCTTT
NA,TRBV2,TRBJ2-7,NA,CASSDFGRSYEQYF,TGTGCCAGCAGTGATTTTGGAAGGTCCTACGAGCAGTACTTC
NA,TRBV5-6,TRBJ1-1,NA,CASSPRGRTSNQYTEAFF,TGTGCCAGCAGTCCCCGAGGGAGGACCTCGAATCAATACACTGAAGCTTTCTTT
NA,TRBV15,TRBJ1-6,NA,CATSRDPPGYSYNSPLHF,TGTGCCACCAGCAGAGATCCCCCGGGGTACTCCTATAATTCACCCCTCCACTTT
NA,TRBV4-1,TRBJ1-2,NA,CASSQGKIRDDYGYTF,TGCGCCAGCAGCCAAGGTAAAATCAGGGACGACTATGGCTACACCTTC
NA,TRBV5-4,TRBJ2-7,NA,CATQRGDSHYEQYF,TGTGCCACCCAGAGGGGGGACAGCCACTACGAGCAGTACTTC
TRBD1,TRBV28,TRBJ1-2,NA,CASSLLGGGYTF,TGTGCCAGCAGTTTACTAGGGGGCGGCTACACCTTC
NA,TRBV4-2,TRBJ2-6,NA,CASSQAAEHSGANVLTF,TGTGCCAGCAGCCAAGCTGCCGAGCACTCTGGGGCCAACGTCCTGACTTTC
NA,TRBV19,TRBJ2-3,NA,CASRAASTDTQYF,TGTGCCAGTAGAGCGGCTAGCACAGATACGCAGTATTTT
NA,TRBV7-8,TRBJ1-1,NA,CASSPTGNTEAFF,TGTGCCAGCAGCCCGACAGGGAACACTGAAGCTTTCTTT